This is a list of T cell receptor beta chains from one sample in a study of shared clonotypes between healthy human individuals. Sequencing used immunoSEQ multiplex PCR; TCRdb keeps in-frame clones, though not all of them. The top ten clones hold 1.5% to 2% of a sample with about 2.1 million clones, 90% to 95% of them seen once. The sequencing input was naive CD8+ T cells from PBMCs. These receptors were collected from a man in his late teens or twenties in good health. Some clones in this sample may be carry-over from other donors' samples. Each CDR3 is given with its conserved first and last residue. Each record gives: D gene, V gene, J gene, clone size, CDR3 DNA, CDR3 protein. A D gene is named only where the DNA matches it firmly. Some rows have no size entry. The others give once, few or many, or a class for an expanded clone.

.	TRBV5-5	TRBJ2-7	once	TGTGCCAGCAGCTTGAGGTTAGGAACCTACGAGCAGTACTTC	CASSLRLGTYEQYF
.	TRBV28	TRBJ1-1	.	TGTGCCAGCAGGCCCCGGGACACAGTTGCTGAAGCTTTCTTT	CASRPRDTVAEAFF
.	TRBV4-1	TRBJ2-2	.	TGCGCCAGCAGCCAAGTAGTACAGACCTGGGAGCTGTTTTTT	CASSQVVQTWELFF
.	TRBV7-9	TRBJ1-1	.	TGTGCCAGCAGCCTGGGAGGGGGGCTTAACACTGAAGCTTTCTTT	CASSLGGGLNTEAFF
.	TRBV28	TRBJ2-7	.	TGTGCCAGCAGTTTTCGGACAAGGACCTACGAGCAGTACTTC	CASSFRTRTYEQYF
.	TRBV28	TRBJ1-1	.	TGTGCCAGCAGGGTTGGGGTTGGCACTGAAGCTTTCTTT	CASRVGVGTEAFF
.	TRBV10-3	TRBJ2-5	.	TGTGCCATCAGTGAGGAGGCTAGCCAGACGACCCAGTACTTC	CAISEEASQTTQYF
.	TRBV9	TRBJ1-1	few	TGTGCCAGCAGCGAAGCAGGGGAGACTGAAGCTTTCTTT	CASSEAGETEAFF
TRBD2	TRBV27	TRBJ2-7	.	TGTGCCAGCAGTTTCTGGGTAGCGGGAGGCCCCTACGAGCAGTACTTC	CASSFWVAGGPYEQYF
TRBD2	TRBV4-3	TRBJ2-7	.	TGCGCCAGCAGCCATCATACTAGCGGGGGCTACGAGCAGTACTTC	CASSHHTSGGYEQYF
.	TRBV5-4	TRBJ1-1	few	TGTGCCAGCAGGGGGCAGGACACTGAAGCTTTCTTT	CASRGQDTEAFF
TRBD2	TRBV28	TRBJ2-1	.	TGTGCCAGCAGTTTTGTACTAGCGAACAATGAGCAGTTCTTC	CASSFVLANNEQFF
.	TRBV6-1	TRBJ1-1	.	TGTGCCAGCAGGGGCGTCAAGGCCCCGAACACTGAAGCTTTCTTT	CASRGVKAPNTEAFF
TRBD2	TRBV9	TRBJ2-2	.	TGTGCCAGCAGCGGGACAGCAGGAAAACCGGGACTAGCGGGACCGACCGGGGAGCTGTTTTTT	CASSGTAGKPGLAGPTGELFF
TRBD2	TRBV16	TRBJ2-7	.	TGTGCCAGCAGCCAATCGCCTAGCGGCATTTACGAGCAGTACTTC	CASSQSPSGIYEQYF
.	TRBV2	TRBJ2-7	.	TGTGCCAGCAGTGAAGCGGTCTACGAGCAGTACTTC	CASSEAVYEQYF
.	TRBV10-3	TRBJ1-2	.	TGTGCCATCAGTGACAGCTTCTACTATGGCTACACCTTC	CAISDSFYYGYTF
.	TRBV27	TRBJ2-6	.	TGTGCCAGCAGTTCACTTCACCGGGACATAGTATACTCTGGGGCCAACGTCCTGACTTTC	CASSSLHRDIVYSGANVLTF
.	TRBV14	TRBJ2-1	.	TGTGCCAGCAGCCGCTGGTTGAGCTCCTACAATGAGCAGTTCTTC	CASSRWLSSYNEQFF
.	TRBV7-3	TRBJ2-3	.	TGTGCCAGCAGCTTTGGACAATCTAGCACAGATACGCAGTATTTT	CASSFGQSSTDTQYF
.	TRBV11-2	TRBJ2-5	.	TGTGCCAGCAGCTTAGGATGGGGCGTGGGGACCCAGTACTTC	CASSLGWGVGTQYF
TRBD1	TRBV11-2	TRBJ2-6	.	TGTGCCAGCAGCTCGGGGACAGGGGAATTCTATGGGGCCAACGTCCTGACTTTC	CASSSGTGEFYGANVLTF
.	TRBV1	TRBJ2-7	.	TGCACCAGCAGCCCCGGCTTGCGGGGATTTCGCTACGAGCAGTACTTC	CTSSPGLRGFRYEQYF
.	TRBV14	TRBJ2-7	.	TGTGCCAGCAGCGGCACAGGGTCCTATTCCTACGAGCAGTACTTC	CASSGTGSYSYEQYF
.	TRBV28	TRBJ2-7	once	TGTGCCAGCAGTTTACTTCGGGACACCCCCTACGAGCAGTACTTC	CASSLLRDTPYEQYF
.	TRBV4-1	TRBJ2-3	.	TGCGCCAGCAGCCAATCCAGCCTCAAGGCCCATATTTTT	CASSQSSLKAHIF
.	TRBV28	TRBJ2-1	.	TGTGCCAGCACTAACCCGGCGACCGCTCGCTCCTACAATGAGCAGTTCTTC	CASTNPATARSYNEQFF
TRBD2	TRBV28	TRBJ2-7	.	TGTGCCAGCAGTTTGGCGGGAGGAGTCCCCTACGAGCAGTACTTC	CASSLAGGVPYEQYF
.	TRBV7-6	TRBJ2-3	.	TGTGCCAGCAGCTTGGGTCCTTCCTTCACAGATACGCAGTATTTT	CASSLGPSFTDTQYF
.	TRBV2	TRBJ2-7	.	TGTGCCAGCAGTGAAGCCCCCCGGACCTGGAGCTCCTACGAGCAGTACTTC	CASSEAPRTWSSYEQYF
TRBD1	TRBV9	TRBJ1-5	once	TGTGCCAGCAGCGCCGGGACAGTCGGTCAGCCCCAGCATTTT	CASSAGTVGQPQHF
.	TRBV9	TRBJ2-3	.	TGTGCCAGCAGCGAACTAGCAAAAGATACGCAGTATTTT	CASSELAKDTQYF
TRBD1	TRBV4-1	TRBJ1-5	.	TGCGCCAGCAGCCCCAGGACAGGGAGCGGTCAGCCCCAGCATTTT	CASSPRTGSGQPQHF
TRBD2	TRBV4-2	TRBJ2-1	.	TGTGCCAGCAGCCATTCTAGCGGGTACCGATACAATGAGCAGTTCTTC	CASSHSSGYRYNEQFF
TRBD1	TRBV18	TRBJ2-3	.	TGTGCCAGCTCACCACGTGGGACAGGGGCCGACTTCAGGGGAGATACGCAGTATTTT	CASSPRGTGADFRGDTQYF
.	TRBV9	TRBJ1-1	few	TGTGCCAGCAGCCTAGGGATAAACACTGAAGCTTTCTTT	CASSLGINTEAFF
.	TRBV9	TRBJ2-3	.	TGTGCCAGCAGCATGGACTCTTACAACACAGATACGCAGTATTTT	CASSMDSYNTDTQYF
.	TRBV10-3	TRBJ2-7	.	TGTGCCATCAGCGAGGGGAGCTCCTACGAGCAGTACTTC	CAISEGSSYEQYF
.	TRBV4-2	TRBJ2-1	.	TGTGCCAGCAGCCAAGATTTTCAGCAGTTGGTCGATGAGCAGTTCTTC	CASSQDFQQLVDEQFF
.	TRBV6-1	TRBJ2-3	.	TGTGCCACGACAGGGGAGGCGGGAGGCACAGATACGCAGTATTTT	CATTGEAGGTDTQYF
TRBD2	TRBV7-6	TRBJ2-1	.	TGTGCCAGCAGCCCCGGGACTAGCGGTTATTCCTACAATGAGCAGTTCTTC	CASSPGTSGYSYNEQFF
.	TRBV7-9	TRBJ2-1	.	TGTGCCAGCAGCCACGGGTGGAGCTCCTACAATGAGCAGTTCTTC	CASSHGWSSYNEQFF
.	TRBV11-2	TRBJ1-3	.	TGTGCCAGCAGCTTAACCGGGGCTGGAAACACCATATATTTT	CASSLTGAGNTIYF
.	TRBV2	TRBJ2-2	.	TGTGCCAGCAGTGAAGGAGGGGGATACACCGGGGAGCTGTTTTTT	CASSEGGGYTGELFF
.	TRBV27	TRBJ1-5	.	TGTGCCAGCAGTTTCAAGGGAACGGGTCAGCCCCAGCATTTT	CASSFKGTGQPQHF
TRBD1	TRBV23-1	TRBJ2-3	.	TGCGCCAGCACCGAGACCCTCCCACAGGGGACAGATACGCAGTATTTT	CASTETLPQGTDTQYF
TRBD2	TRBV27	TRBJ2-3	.	TGTGCCAGCAGCGTACTTGCGGGAGCGGGGGCAGATACGCAGTATTTT	CASSVLAGAGADTQYF
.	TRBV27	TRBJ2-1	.	TGTGCCAGCAGTTTCGATGGTTCCTACAATGAGCAGTTCTTC	CASSFDGSYNEQFF
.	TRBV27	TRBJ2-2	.	TGTGCCAGCAGCCTAACCCTTGGCAGCGCGAACACCGGGGAGCTGTTTTTT	CASSLTLGSANTGELFF
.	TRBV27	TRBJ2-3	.	TGTGCCAGCAGTCCCGACATCGTCACAGATACGCAGTATTTT	CASSPDIVTDTQYF
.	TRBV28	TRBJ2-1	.	TGTGCCAGCAAGAAGGGGGGCCCCCACAATGAGCAGTTCTTC	CASKKGGPHNEQFF
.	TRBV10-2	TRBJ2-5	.	TGCGCCAGCAGTGTCCGGGGCGGGATCCAAGAGACCCAGTACTTC	CASSVRGGIQETQYF
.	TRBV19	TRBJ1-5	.	TGTGCCAGTAGTTCCAGACAGGGCAATCAGCCCCAGCATTTT	CASSSRQGNQPQHF
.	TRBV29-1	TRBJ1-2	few	TGCAGCGTGGGGCACGTAGGCGGCTACACCTTC	CSVGHVGGYTF
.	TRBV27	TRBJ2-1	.	TGTGCCAGCAGCCGCAACAGGGACAATGAGCAGTTCTTC	CASSRNRDNEQFF